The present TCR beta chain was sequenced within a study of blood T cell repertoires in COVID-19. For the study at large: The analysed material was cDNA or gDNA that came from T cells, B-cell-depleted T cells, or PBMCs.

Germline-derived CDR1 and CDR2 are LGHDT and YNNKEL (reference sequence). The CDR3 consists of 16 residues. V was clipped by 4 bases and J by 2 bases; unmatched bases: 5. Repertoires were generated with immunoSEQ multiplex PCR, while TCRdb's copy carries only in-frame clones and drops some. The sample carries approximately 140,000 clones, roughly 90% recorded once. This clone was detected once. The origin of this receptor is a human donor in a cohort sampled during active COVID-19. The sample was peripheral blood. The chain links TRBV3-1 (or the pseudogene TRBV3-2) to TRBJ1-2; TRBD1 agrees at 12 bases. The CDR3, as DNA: TGTGCCAGCAGCCTATCCGGGACAGGGGGCAACTATGGCTACACCTTC. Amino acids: CASSLSGTGGNYGYTF.